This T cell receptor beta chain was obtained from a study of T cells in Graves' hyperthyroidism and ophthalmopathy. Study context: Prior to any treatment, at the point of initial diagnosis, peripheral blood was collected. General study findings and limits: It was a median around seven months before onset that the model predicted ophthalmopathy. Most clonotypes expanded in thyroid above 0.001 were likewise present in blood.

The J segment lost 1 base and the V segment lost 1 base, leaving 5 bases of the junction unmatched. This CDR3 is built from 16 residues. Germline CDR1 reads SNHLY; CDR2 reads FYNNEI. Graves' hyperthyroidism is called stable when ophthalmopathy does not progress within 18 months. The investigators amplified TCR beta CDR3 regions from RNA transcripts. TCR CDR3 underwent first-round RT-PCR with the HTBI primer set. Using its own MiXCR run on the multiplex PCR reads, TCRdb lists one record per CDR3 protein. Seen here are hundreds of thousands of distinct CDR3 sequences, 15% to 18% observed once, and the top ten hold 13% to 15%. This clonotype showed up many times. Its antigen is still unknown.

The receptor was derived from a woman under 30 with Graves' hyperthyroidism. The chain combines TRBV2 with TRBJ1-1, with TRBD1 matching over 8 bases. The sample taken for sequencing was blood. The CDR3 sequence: CASSEGQGAGNTEAFF. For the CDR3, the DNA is TGTGCCAGCAGTGAAGGTCAGGGGGCAGGGAACACTGAAGCTTTCTTT.